A selection of T cell receptor beta chains follows, all from one sample in a study of yellow fever vaccine responses in identical twins. TCRdb reprocessed the RT-PCR reads with MiXCR, giving one entry per CDR3 protein. The data show nearly 7,000 distinct CDR3 sequences, about four fifths seen once. The sequencing used T cells from blood (PBMCs), unsorted or a sorted subset (not recorded which), collected before or after yellow fever vaccination (not recorded which). These receptors were taken from a young woman who received the yellow fever vaccine. The CDR3 runs from the conserved cysteine through the conserved F or W. A D gene is named only where the DNA matches it firmly. The size entry is marked missing in some rows and otherwise reads once, few, many or a size class.

V: TRBV20-1
D: .
size: .
J: TRBJ2-7
CDR3: CSARERTLEQYF
DNA: TGCAGTGCTAGAGAAAGGACCCTCGAGCAGTACTTC

V: TRBV7-6
D: .
size: .
J: TRBJ2-1
CDR3: CASRDSYNEQFF
DNA: TGTGCCAGCAGGGACTCATACAATGAGCAGTTCTTC

V: TRBV3-1
D: .
size: .
J: TRBJ2-7
CDR3: CASSPLGGPYEQYF
DNA: TGTGCCAGCAGCCCTCTCGGGGGCCCCTACGAGCAGTACTTC

V: TRBV29-1
D: .
size: .
J: TRBJ1-1
CDR3: CSVGGWDTEAFF
DNA: TGCAGCGTGGGAGGGTGGGACACTGAAGCTTTCTTT

V: TRBV4-3
D: .
size: .
J: TRBJ2-3
CDR3: CASSPSTAATTDTQYF
DNA: TGCGCCAGCAGCCCTAGCACGGCTGCAACCACAGATACGCAGTATTTT

V: TRBV7-9
D: .
size: .
J: TRBJ1-1
CDR3: CASSRKNTEAFF
DNA: TGTGCCAGCAGCCGGAAGAACACTGAAGCTTTCTTT

V: TRBV11-3
D: TRBD2
size: large
J: TRBJ2-7
CDR3: CASSLGAGLADNYEQYF
DNA: TGTGCCAGCAGCTTAGGGGCGGGACTAGCGGATAACTACGAGCAGTACTTC

V: TRBV7-9
D: TRBD2
size: .
J: TRBJ2-1
CDR3: CASSASGSSYNEQFF
DNA: TGTGCCAGCAGCGCCAGCGGGAGCTCCTACAATGAGCAGTTCTTC

V: TRBV29-1
D: TRBD1
size: .
J: TRBJ1-2
CDR3: CSINRDSRPRYGYTF
DNA: TGCAGCATTAACCGGGACAGTCGCCCTCGGTATGGCTACACCTTC

V: TRBV11-1
D: TRBD2
size: .
J: TRBJ2-3
CDR3: CASSLSSGRTTDTQYF
DNA: TGTGCCAGCAGCTTATCCAGCGGGAGGACCACAGATACGCAGTATTTT

V: TRBV5-1
D: .
size: .
J: TRBJ1-1
CDR3: CASSLDGRGPEAFF
DNA: TGCGCCAGCAGCTTGGACGGCAGGGGACCTGAAGCTTTCTTT

V: TRBV7-9
D: .
size: .
J: TRBJ1-4
CDR3: CASSSATATNEKLFF
DNA: TGTGCCAGCAGCTCCGCGACAGCAACTAATGAAAAACTGTTTTTT

V: TRBV20-1
D: TRBD2
size: once
J: TRBJ2-1
CDR3: CSARYPGGDHNEQFF
DNA: TGCAGTGCTAGATATCCGGGGGGTGACCACAATGAGCAGTTCTTC

V: TRBV11-2
D: .
size: once
J: TRBJ2-7
CDR3: CASSLVVYEQYF
DNA: TGTGCCAGCAGCTTAGTTGTCTACGAGCAGTACTTC

V: TRBV27
D: TRBD2
size: .
J: TRBJ2-1
CDR3: CASSLDGGRPYNEQFF
DNA: TGTGCCAGCAGTTTAGACGGGGGGAGACCATACAATGAGCAGTTCTTC

V: TRBV29-1
D: .
size: .
J: TRBJ2-1
CDR3: CSVVVPGYNEQFF
DNA: TGCAGCGTTGTGGTTCCAGGTTACAATGAGCAGTTCTTC

V: TRBV11-2
D: .
size: .
J: TRBJ2-7
CDR3: CASSLSDFSLDEQYF
DNA: TGTGCCAGCAGCTTATCAGACTTCTCTTTGGACGAGCAGTACTTC

V: TRBV7-6
D: .
size: .
J: TRBJ2-7
CDR3: CASSLDDNPEQYF
DNA: TGTGCCAGCAGCTTAGACGACAATCCCGAGCAGTACTTC

V: TRBV5-1
D: TRBD1
size: .
J: TRBJ1-2
CDR3: CASSLGQGATLDYGYTF
DNA: TGCGCCAGCAGCTTAGGACAGGGGGCGACTCTGGACTATGGCTACACCTTC

V: TRBV15
D: .
size: .
J: TRBJ2-3
CDR3: CATSRAGGATDTQYF
DNA: TGTGCCACCAGCAGAGCGGGGGGCGCCACAGATACGCAGTATTTT

V: TRBV29-1
D: TRBD1
size: once
J: TRBJ1-5
CDR3: CSVEDGTGGNQPQHF
DNA: TGCAGCGTGGAAGACGGAACAGGGGGTAATCAGCCCCAGCATTTT

V: TRBV7-6
D: .
size: .
J: TRBJ2-1
CDR3: CASSLQGSYNEQFF
DNA: TGTGCCAGCAGCTTACAGGGATCCTACAATGAGCAGTTCTTC

V: TRBV2
D: .
size: once
J: TRBJ2-1
CDR3: CASSDGWVTNEQFF
DNA: TGTGCCAGCAGTGATGGTTGGGTTACAAATGAGCAGTTCTTC

V: TRBV11-3
D: .
size: .
J: TRBJ2-1
CDR3: CASSLGSYNEQFF
DNA: TGTGCCAGCAGCTTAGGGTCCTACAATGAGCAGTTCTTC

V: TRBV19
D: TRBD1
size: .
J: TRBJ1-2
CDR3: CASSMGQNYGYTF
DNA: TGTGCCAGTAGTATGGGACAGAACTATGGCTACACCTTC

V: TRBV4-2
D: TRBD1
size: .
J: TRBJ2-7
CDR3: CASSQGQGNPYEQYF
DNA: TGTGCCAGCAGCCAAGGACAGGGAAACCCCTACGAGCAGTACTTC

V: TRBV4-1
D: TRBD2
size: .
J: TRBJ2-1
CDR3: CASSLGLAGSHNEQFF
DNA: TGCGCCAGCAGCCTGGGACTAGCGGGGAGCCACAATGAGCAGTTCTTC

V: TRBV30
D: TRBD2
size: .
J: TRBJ2-7
CDR3: CAWSWLAGAYEQYF
DNA: TGTGCCTGGAGTTGGCTAGCGGGCGCTTACGAGCAGTACTTC

V: TRBV11-3
D: .
size: once
J: TRBJ2-3
CDR3: CASSFNTGSDTQYF
DNA: TGTGCCAGCAGCTTCAATACAGGGTCGGATACGCAGTATTTT

V: TRBV23-1
D: .
size: .
J: TRBJ1-4
CDR3: CASHVRAFGEKLFF
DNA: TGCGCCAGCCACGTCAGGGCATTCGGAGAAAAACTGTTTTTT

V: TRBV10-3
D: TRBD2
size: .
J: TRBJ2-7
CDR3: CAITSGPSYEQYF
DNA: TGTGCCATCACTAGCGGCCCCAGCTACGAGCAGTACTTC

V: TRBV29-1
D: .
size: .
J: TRBJ1-1
CDR3: CSVEPWVRTPNKNTEAFF
DNA: TGCAGCGTTGAGCCGTGGGTGCGTACTCCTAATAAGAACACTGAAGCTTTCTTT

V: TRBV6-1
D: TRBD2
size: .
J: TRBJ2-3
CDR3: CASSATTSGTDTQYF
DNA: TGTGCCAGCAGCGCGACAACTAGCGGCACAGATACGCAGTATTTT

V: TRBV5-5
D: TRBD2
size: .
J: TRBJ2-7
CDR3: CASSFGSGGSNEQYF
DNA: TGTGCCAGCAGCTTCGGTAGCGGGGGGTCCAACGAGCAGTACTTC

V: TRBV29-1
D: TRBD1
size: .
J: TRBJ1-2
CDR3: CSAEQGVAGYTF
DNA: TGCAGCGCTGAACAGGGGGTAGCGGGCTACACCTTC

V: TRBV13
D: TRBD1
size: .
J: TRBJ2-1
CDR3: CASSFRDRAYNEQFF
DNA: TGTGCCAGCAGCTTCCGGGACAGGGCCTACAATGAGCAGTTCTTC

V: TRBV5-1
D: .
size: .
J: TRBJ1-5
CDR3: CASIASYQPQHF
DNA: TGCGCCAGCATCGCGTCCTATCAGCCCCAGCATTTT

V: TRBV20-1
D: .
size: once
J: TRBJ2-1
CDR3: CSARALGLGNEQFF
DNA: TGCAGTGCTAGAGCACTAGGGTTGGGCAATGAGCAGTTCTTC

V: TRBV15
D: TRBD1
size: .
J: TRBJ1-6
CDR3: CATSRVETGDSPLHF
DNA: TGTGCCACCAGCAGAGTCGAGACAGGGGATTCACCCCTCCACTTT

V: TRBV5-1
D: .
size: .
J: TRBJ2-1
CDR3: CASSVNIGDEQFF
DNA: TGCGCCAGCAGCGTCAACATTGGCGATGAGCAGTTCTTC

V: TRBV2
D: TRBD2
size: once
J: TRBJ2-7
CDR3: CASIARREGVYEQYF
DNA: TGTGCCAGCATTGCTCGCCGGGAGGGGGTCTACGAGCAGTACTTC

V: TRBV5-6
D: .
size: .
J: TRBJ2-1
CDR3: CASSYAVNNEQFF
DNA: TGTGCCAGCAGCTATGCGGTCAACAATGAGCAGTTCTTC

V: TRBV12-3/TRBV12-4
D: TRBD1
size: once
J: TRBJ2-2
CDR3: CASSSSGTGNTGELFF
DNA: TGTGCCAGCAGTTCATCCGGGACAGGGAACACCGGGGAGCTGTTTTTT

V: TRBV6-5
D: .
size: .
J: TRBJ2-2
CDR3: CASSYLRAGDNTGELFF
DNA: TGTGCCAGCAGTTATTTGCGAGCGGGCGACAACACCGGGGAGCTGTTTTTT

V: TRBV19
D: .
size: few
J: TRBJ1-1
CDR3: CASSSARPNTEAFF
DNA: TGTGCCAGTAGTTCGGCGCGCCCGAACACTGAAGCTTTCTTT

V: TRBV7-6
D: .
size: .
J: TRBJ2-3
CDR3: CASSLESTDTQYF
DNA: TGTGCCAGCAGCTTAGAAAGCACAGATACGCAGTATTTT

V: TRBV5-1
D: .
size: .
J: TRBJ1-1
CDR3: CASSLEQMNTEAFF
DNA: TGCGCCAGCAGCTTGGAACAGATGAACACTGAAGCTTTCTTT

V: TRBV28
D: .
size: .
J: TRBJ1-6
CDR3: CASSLSGRYNSPLHF
DNA: TGTGCCAGCAGTTTGTCGGGACGCTATAATTCACCCCTCCACTTT

V: TRBV11-3
D: TRBD1
size: .
J: TRBJ2-5
CDR3: CASSKRQGPSETQYF
DNA: TGTGCCAGCAGCAAACGACAGGGTCCCTCAGAGACCCAGTACTTC

V: TRBV7-6
D: .
size: .
J: TRBJ2-6
CDR3: CASSLEHSGANVLTF
DNA: TGTGCCAGCAGCTTAGAGCACTCTGGGGCCAACGTCCTGACTTTC

V: TRBV11-3
D: TRBD1
size: once
J: TRBJ2-1
CDR3: CASSHGQGAYEQFF
DNA: TGTGCCAGCAGCCATGGACAGGGGGCATATGAGCAGTTCTTC

V: TRBV5-1
D: .
size: .
J: TRBJ2-1
CDR3: CASSLARVNEQFF
DNA: TGCGCCAGCAGCTTGGCCCGGGTAAATGAGCAGTTCTTC

V: TRBV14
D: .
size: .
J: TRBJ2-4
CDR3: CASSQPEANRKNIQYF
DNA: TGTGCCAGCAGCCAACCAGAGGCAAACAGGAAAAACATTCAGTACTTC

V: TRBV27
D: .
size: .
J: TRBJ2-3
CDR3: CASSSPGRDTQYF
DNA: TGTGCCAGCAGTTCCCCTGGACGGGATACGCAGTATTTT

V: TRBV11-2
D: TRBD1
size: .
J: TRBJ1-1
CDR3: CASSAYFGQGLVAFF
DNA: TGTGCCAGCAGTGCTTATTTCGGACAGGGTTTGGTAGCTTTCTTT

V: TRBV29-1
D: .
size: .
J: TRBJ2-1
CDR3: CSVEDRANEQFF
DNA: TGCAGCGTTGAAGATCGCGCGAATGAGCAGTTCTTC

V: TRBV7-9
D: .
size: .
J: TRBJ2-5
CDR3: CASRDLYQETQYF
DNA: TGTGCCAGCAGGGATTTGTACCAAGAGACCCAGTACTTC

V: TRBV18
D: .
size: .
J: TRBJ2-7
CDR3: CASSPQVTVTYEQYF
DNA: TGTGCCAGCTCACCACAGGTAACAGTAACCTACGAGCAGTACTTC

V: TRBV4-3
D: TRBD1
size: .
J: TRBJ1-4
CDR3: CASSHRTGKGSEKLFF
DNA: TGCGCCAGCAGCCACCGGACAGGGAAGGGGAGTGAAAAACTGTTTTTT